Listed below are T cell receptor beta chains from one sample, sequenced in a study of cytomegalovirus exposure and HLA in healthy donors. Clones were read by immunoSEQ multiplex PCR, and TCRdb kept only the in-frame ones, dropping some. The sample shows approximately 76,000 clones, and 3.5% to 4.5% sits with its ten largest clones. Input material: PBMCs. Receptors were obtained from a man aged 18 to 35 in good health and CMV-seropositive. Each CDR3 is given with its conserved first and last residue. Each record gives: V gene, J gene, D gene, clone size, CDR3 DNA, CDR3 protein. D genes are given only for firm matches. Rows may omit the clone size; those that give it use once, few, many or a size class.

v_call: TRBV5-1
j_call: TRBJ1-2
d_call: NA
clone_size: NA
cdr3_nt: TGCGCCAGCAGCTTGTGGAGACCCTGCTTC
cdr3_aa: CASSLWRPCF

v_call: TRBV10-3
j_call: TRBJ2-7
d_call: NA
clone_size: NA
cdr3_nt: TGTGCCATCAGTGAGTCGACTAGTTACGAGCAGTACTTC
cdr3_aa: CAISESTSYEQYF

v_call: TRBV4-2
j_call: TRBJ1-1
d_call: TRBD1
clone_size: NA
cdr3_nt: TGTGCCAGCAGCCTTACGGACAGGGGCGCTGAAGCTTTCTTT
cdr3_aa: CASSLTDRGAEAFF

v_call: TRBV2
j_call: TRBJ1-5
d_call: TRBD1
clone_size: NA
cdr3_nt: TGTGCCAGCAGTGAGAGGCAGGGGGCATATCAGCCCCAGCATTTT
cdr3_aa: CASSERQGAYQPQHF

v_call: TRBV19
j_call: TRBJ1-1
d_call: NA
clone_size: NA
cdr3_nt: TGTGCCAGTAGTAAGACAGCCACTGAAGCTTTCTTT
cdr3_aa: CASSKTATEAFF

v_call: TRBV5-1
j_call: TRBJ2-1
d_call: TRBD2
clone_size: NA
cdr3_nt: TGCGCCAGCAGCGTCCCCGCGGGGGGCCCTTACAATGAGCAGTTCTTC
cdr3_aa: CASSVPAGGPYNEQFF

v_call: TRBV4-1
j_call: TRBJ1-3
d_call: NA
clone_size: NA
cdr3_nt: TGCGCCAGCAGCCAAGATTACAGCGGGTCCTCTGGAAACACCATATATTTT
cdr3_aa: CASSQDYSGSSGNTIYF

v_call: TRBV28
j_call: TRBJ1-2
d_call: NA
clone_size: NA
cdr3_nt: TGTGCCAGCAGTTTATCGAACAGGGCGGATAACTATGGCTACACCTTC
cdr3_aa: CASSLSNRADNYGYTF

v_call: TRBV2
j_call: TRBJ2-3
d_call: TRBD2
clone_size: NA
cdr3_nt: TGTGCCAGCAGTGCTAGCGGGACGAGCGATACGCAGTATTTT
cdr3_aa: CASSASGTSDTQYF

v_call: TRBV7-6
j_call: TRBJ1-5
d_call: NA
clone_size: NA
cdr3_nt: TGTGCCAGCAGCTTGGAACCGGGACAAGCGAATCAGCCCCAGCATTTT
cdr3_aa: CASSLEPGQANQPQHF

v_call: TRBV28
j_call: TRBJ1-6
d_call: NA
clone_size: NA
cdr3_nt: TGTGCCAGCAGTTTGGGATGGGGCAGGGGCGCCTCTGGTTCACCCCTCCACTTT
cdr3_aa: CASSLGWGRGASGSPLHF

v_call: TRBV5-5
j_call: TRBJ1-5
d_call: NA
clone_size: NA
cdr3_nt: TGTGCCAGCAGCCGGGACGGAGGGGGCAATCAGCCCCAGCATTTT
cdr3_aa: CASSRDGGGNQPQHF

v_call: TRBV6-5
j_call: TRBJ1-2
d_call: NA
clone_size: NA
cdr3_nt: TGTGCCAGCAGTTACTCTCCCGGTGGCTATGGCTACACCTTC
cdr3_aa: CASSYSPGGYGYTF

v_call: TRBV5-1
j_call: TRBJ1-2
d_call: TRBD1
clone_size: NA
cdr3_nt: TGCGCCAGCAGCCCTGACGCGGGACAGCCCAGGGGCTACACCTTC
cdr3_aa: CASSPDAGQPRGYTF

v_call: TRBV19
j_call: TRBJ1-2
d_call: NA
clone_size: NA
cdr3_nt: TGTGCCAGTAATTTAGGGGCCCGAGGCCACTCTGGCTATGGCTACACCTTC
cdr3_aa: CASNLGARGHSGYGYTF

v_call: TRBV14
j_call: TRBJ2-3
d_call: TRBD2
clone_size: NA
cdr3_nt: TGTGCCAGCAGCCGGGTCGCTAGCGGGGGCTTTAGCACAGATACGCAGTATTTT
cdr3_aa: CASSRVASGGFSTDTQYF

v_call: TRBV28
j_call: TRBJ2-7
d_call: TRBD1
clone_size: NA
cdr3_nt: TGTGCCAGCAGTTCGACAGGGGGATCCTACGAGCAGTACTTC
cdr3_aa: CASSSTGGSYEQYF

v_call: TRBV6-5
j_call: TRBJ2-2
d_call: TRBD1
clone_size: NA
cdr3_nt: TGTGCCAGCAGTTACACGGACAGGGTGGGCACCGGGGAGCTGTTTTTT
cdr3_aa: CASSYTDRVGTGELFF

v_call: TRBV5-1
j_call: TRBJ2-1
d_call: NA
clone_size: NA
cdr3_nt: TGCGCCAGCAGCCGGGAAAGAAACAATGAGCAGTTCTTC
cdr3_aa: CASSRERNNEQFF

v_call: TRBV5-8
j_call: TRBJ1-3
d_call: NA
clone_size: NA
cdr3_nt: TGTGCCAGCAGCCAAGTACGGGTGTCCGGAAACACCATATATTTT
cdr3_aa: CASSQVRVSGNTIYF

v_call: TRBV6-1
j_call: TRBJ2-3
d_call: TRBD2
clone_size: medium-sized
cdr3_nt: TGTGCCAGCAGTGAAGCTAGCGGGAGCCCAGATACGCAGTATTTT
cdr3_aa: CASSEASGSPDTQYF

v_call: TRBV29-1
j_call: TRBJ2-1
d_call: TRBD2
clone_size: NA
cdr3_nt: TGCAGCGTTGTTGGGACTAGCGCCGACAATGAGCAGTTCTTC
cdr3_aa: CSVVGTSADNEQFF

v_call: TRBV29-1
j_call: TRBJ2-2
d_call: TRBD1
clone_size: NA
cdr3_nt: TGCAGCGTCAGCGCGACAGGGAGTACCGGGGAGCTGTTTTTT
cdr3_aa: CSVSATGSTGELFF

v_call: TRBV18
j_call: TRBJ1-6
d_call: NA
clone_size: NA
cdr3_nt: TGTGCCAGCTCACCGAGGTCGAAAACTAAGGGCGGGGGAGCTCCTAATTCACCCCTCCACTTT
cdr3_aa: CASSPRSKTKGGGAPNSPLHF

v_call: TRBV19
j_call: TRBJ1-1
d_call: NA
clone_size: NA
cdr3_nt: TGTGCCAGTAGTATGGGACTTCAATCAGGTACTGAAGCTTTCTTT
cdr3_aa: CASSMGLQSGTEAFF

v_call: TRBV14
j_call: TRBJ2-7
d_call: NA
clone_size: NA
cdr3_nt: TGTGCCAGCAGCGAGCGCGAGGGAGGTGAAGACGAGCAGTACTTC
cdr3_aa: CASSEREGGEDEQYF

v_call: TRBV7-2
j_call: TRBJ2-5
d_call: NA
clone_size: NA
cdr3_nt: TGTGCCAGCAGCCGGACTAAGGGAGAGACCCAGTACTTC
cdr3_aa: CASSRTKGETQYF

v_call: TRBV7-2
j_call: TRBJ2-2
d_call: TRBD2
clone_size: NA
cdr3_nt: TGTGCCAGCAGCCCCGGGACTAGCCTCACCGGGGAGCTGTTTTTT
cdr3_aa: CASSPGTSLTGELFF

v_call: TRBV6-5
j_call: TRBJ1-2
d_call: TRBD1
clone_size: NA
cdr3_nt: TGTGCCAGCAGGACAGGGAACTATGGCTACACCTTC
cdr3_aa: CASRTGNYGYTF

v_call: TRBV18
j_call: TRBJ1-5
d_call: NA
clone_size: NA
cdr3_nt: TGTGCCAGCTCGCCGAGCGGGGACGGTCAGCCCCAGCATTTT
cdr3_aa: CASSPSGDGQPQHF

v_call: TRBV27
j_call: TRBJ2-7
d_call: NA
clone_size: NA
cdr3_nt: TGTGCCAGCAGTTTAATCGGCTCCTACGAGCAGTACTTC
cdr3_aa: CASSLIGSYEQYF

v_call: TRBV6-6
j_call: TRBJ1-5
d_call: NA
clone_size: NA
cdr3_nt: TGTGCCAGCAGTGCGGGCCTTACGGGCAATCAGCCCCAGCATTTT
cdr3_aa: CASSAGLTGNQPQHF

v_call: TRBV11-2
j_call: TRBJ2-2
d_call: TRBD2
clone_size: NA
cdr3_nt: TGTGCCAGCAGAGGAGCGGGAACCACCGGGGAGCTGTTTTTT
cdr3_aa: CASRGAGTTGELFF

v_call: TRBV2
j_call: TRBJ2-3
d_call: NA
clone_size: NA
cdr3_nt: TGTGCCAGCATTAGAGTCTTGTTAGATACGCAGTATTTT
cdr3_aa: CASIRVLLDTQYF

v_call: TRBV7-9
j_call: TRBJ1-1
d_call: NA
clone_size: NA
cdr3_nt: TGTGCCAGCAGTGCACAGGGTGGGGAATGGAACACTGAAGCTTTCTTT
cdr3_aa: CASSAQGGEWNTEAFF

v_call: TRBV4-1
j_call: TRBJ2-2
d_call: TRBD2
clone_size: NA
cdr3_nt: TGCGCCAGCAGCCAAGTAGCGGGGGCCCGAAACGGGGAGCTGTTTTTT
cdr3_aa: CASSQVAGARNGELFF

v_call: TRBV9
j_call: TRBJ2-2
d_call: NA
clone_size: NA
cdr3_nt: TGTGCCAGCAGCGTATCGGATTATCCGGGGGACACCGGGGAGCTGTTTTTT
cdr3_aa: CASSVSDYPGDTGELFF

v_call: TRBV11-2
j_call: TRBJ1-2
d_call: TRBD1
clone_size: NA
cdr3_nt: TGTGCCAGCAGCTTAGAAAGGACAGGGGGAAGGGGCTACACCTTC
cdr3_aa: CASSLERTGGRGYTF

v_call: TRBV11-1
j_call: TRBJ2-7
d_call: NA
clone_size: NA
cdr3_nt: TGTGCCAGCAGCTTAGTGTCCGGGGAATCCTACGAGCAGTACTTC
cdr3_aa: CASSLVSGESYEQYF

v_call: TRBV29-1
j_call: TRBJ2-1
d_call: TRBD2
clone_size: NA
cdr3_nt: TGCAGCGTTGAAGAGGCGGGAGGCGTAGTTGAGCAGTTCTTC
cdr3_aa: CSVEEAGGVVEQFF

v_call: TRBV28
j_call: TRBJ1-2
d_call: NA
clone_size: NA
cdr3_nt: TGTGCCAGCAGTTTTGGAGGAGGGTATGGCTACACCTTC
cdr3_aa: CASSFGGGYGYTF

v_call: TRBV6-1
j_call: TRBJ2-7
d_call: NA
clone_size: NA
cdr3_nt: TGTGCCAGCAGGGTAGAACCTACAGGGACCTACGAGCAGTACTTC
cdr3_aa: CASRVEPTGTYEQYF

v_call: TRBV29-1
j_call: TRBJ1-4
d_call: NA
clone_size: NA
cdr3_nt: TGCAGCGCCCTCGTGTCGGATGAAAAACTGTTTTTT
cdr3_aa: CSALVSDEKLFF

v_call: TRBV28
j_call: TRBJ1-2
d_call: TRBD1
clone_size: NA
cdr3_nt: TGTGCCAGCAGTGAACAGGACAGGGCAGGCCAGGGTGGCTACACCTTC
cdr3_aa: CASSEQDRAGQGGYTF

v_call: TRBV6-4
j_call: TRBJ2-3
d_call: TRBD2
clone_size: NA
cdr3_nt: TGTGCCAGCAGTGACTCTAGCGGGGGGGCAGATACGCAGTATTTT
cdr3_aa: CASSDSSGGADTQYF

v_call: TRBV19
j_call: TRBJ1-1
d_call: TRBD1
clone_size: NA
cdr3_nt: TGTGCCAGTAGGGCTGACAGGGACCTCACTGAAGCTTTCTTT
cdr3_aa: CASRADRDLTEAFF

v_call: TRBV30
j_call: TRBJ1-2
d_call: NA
clone_size: NA
cdr3_nt: TGTGCCTGGGACGAGACACGTTTTAACTATGGCTACACCTTC
cdr3_aa: CAWDETRFNYGYTF

v_call: TRBV2
j_call: TRBJ2-7
d_call: TRBD2
clone_size: NA
cdr3_nt: TGTGCCAGCAGTGAGCAACTAGCGGGGAGCGAGCAGTACTTC
cdr3_aa: CASSEQLAGSEQYF

v_call: TRBV28
j_call: TRBJ2-2
d_call: NA
clone_size: NA
cdr3_nt: TGTGCCAGCAGTTTATTACCCACTCCGGGCGGGGAGCTGTTTTTT
cdr3_aa: CASSLLPTPGGELFF

v_call: TRBV19
j_call: TRBJ1-6
d_call: TRBD1
clone_size: NA
cdr3_nt: TGTGCCAGTAGTCCCGACAGGGGGCAGGCCTATAATTCACCCCTCCACTTT
cdr3_aa: CASSPDRGQAYNSPLHF

v_call: TRBV5-1
j_call: TRBJ2-7
d_call: TRBD1
clone_size: NA
cdr3_nt: TGCGCCAGCAGCGCCGGGACAGCGCAAGCCTACGAGCAGTACTTC
cdr3_aa: CASSAGTAQAYEQYF

v_call: TRBV5-4
j_call: TRBJ1-1
d_call: NA
clone_size: NA
cdr3_nt: TGTGCCAGCAGCGAGGGGGGGGGACTGAACACTGAAGCTTTCTTT
cdr3_aa: CASSEGGGLNTEAFF